Below are 14 T cell receptor beta chains sequenced from a single sample in a study of identical twins. TCRdb used MiXCR to reprocess the 5' RACE reads, holding one entry per CDR3 protein. Found here are 1.5 million to 2 million distinct CDR3 sequences, 32% of them singletons; the top ten hold about 0.25%. The sequenced sample consisted of cord blood. The receptors derive from a newborn girl in good health.

Points on this clonotype: This sequence may be a read error, since a much larger clone differs from it by one base. The chain has TRBV5-1 and TRBJ2-7; D tentatively fits TRBD1 or TRBD2 (5 bases each). The germline CDR1 and CDR2 sequences are SGHRS and YFSETQ. This CDR3 spans 15 amino acids. CDR3 DNA sequence: TGCGCCGGCAGCTTGGGTCAGGGAGTCCTCTACGAGCAGTACTTC. Its protein is CAGSLGQGVLYEQYF.

V gene TRBV12-5 combines with J gene TRBJ1-1; 11 positions match TRBD1. CDR1 and CDR2 (germline): LGHNT, FRNRAP. The CDR3 loop spans 14 amino acids. The V segment lost 2 bases and the J segment 5 bases; nucleotides outside the gene matches: 1. Here the CDR3 DNA reads TGTGCTAGTGGTTTGTGGGACAGGGGGACTGAAGCTTTCTTT. Translated: CASGLWDRGTEAFF.

The sample holds a few counts of this clonotype. The chain links TRBV24-1 to TRBJ2-1; TRBD2 agrees at 10 bases. The CDR3 covers 13 residues. Germline assignment: CDR1 KGHDR and CDR2 SFDVKD. The V gene end was trimmed by 8 bases and the J gene end by 8 bases; junction bases not matched to a gene: 5. The CDR3 here is CATTAGGPYEQFF. In DNA form, the CDR3 reads TGTGCCACCACAGCGGGGGGGCCCTATGAGCAGTTCTTC.

The rearrangement uses TRBV2 and TRBJ1-5, with D possibly matching TRBD1 (5 bases). Germline V gene sequence: CDR1 SNHLY, CDR2 FYNNEI. The V and J ends lost 3 bases and 2 bases respectively, with 11 bases between them. CDR3 length equals 15 residues. DNA of the CDR3: TGTGCCAGCAGTGAGGGGGGTTCCGGCAATCAGCCCCAGCATTTT. Translating it yields CASSEGGSGNQPQHF.

The table lists this clonotype with a few counts. V and J are TRBV20-1 and TRBJ1-4; 7 bases line up with TRBD1. Germline CDR1 DFQATT, CDR2 SNEGSKA (reference sequence). Trimming cost V 4 bases and J 7 bases; bases outside gene matches: 12. The CDR3 runs to 15 residues. In nucleotides, the CDR3 is TGCAGTGCTACCACCGAGACAGGGAGGGGTGAAAAACTGTTTTTT. It is translated as CSATTETGRGEKLFF.

At least ten counts were recorded for this clonotype. The chain links TRBV12-3 or TRBV12-4 to TRBJ2-7; D possibly matches TRBD1 or TRBD2 (5 bases each). V was trimmed by 4 bases and J by 6 bases, leaving 7 bases between them. This CDR3 has 11 residues. CDR3: CASSWGSEQYF. In DNA form, the CDR3 reads TGTGCCAGCAGTTGGGGGTCCGAGCAGTACTTC.

The chain links TRBV5-6 to TRBJ2-1; D perhaps matches TRBD2 (5 bases). CDR1 and CDR2 (germline): SGHDT, YYEEEE. V was pared by 2 bases and J by 8 bases, with 17 bases between. The CDR3 is 15 amino acids. The CDR3 nucleotides are TGTGCCAGCAGCTTAGGTGACTACTGGGTCTATGAGCAGTTCTTC. As protein: CASSLGDYWVYEQFF.

This clonotype was picked up a small number of times. V gene TRBV12-3 or TRBV12-4 combines with J gene TRBJ1-1, with 7 nucleotides matching TRBD1. The CDR3 is 12 residues long. Unmatched junction bases numbered 6, after V lost 6 bases and J lost 8 bases. The CDR3 DNA is TGTGCCAGCAGACCACAGGGGTTCGAAGCTTTCTTT. Protein sequence: CASRPQGFEAFF.

V and J are TRBV4-1 and TRBJ2-1; D not certain. Trimming removed 4 bases from V and 9 bases from J, with 13 bases in between. Germline V gene data show CDR1 as MGHRA and CDR2 as YSYEKL. The CDR3 has 13 amino acids. DNA of the CDR3: TGCGCCAGCAGCCGCACGCTGGGAATTGAGCAGTTCTTC. Protein sequence: CASSRTLGIEQFF.

The chain uses TRBV28 and TRBJ1-5; 7 bases match TRBD1. Germline V lookup: CDR1 MDHEN, CDR2 SYDVKM. J lost 4 bases, V lost 5 bases, and 11 bases had no gene match. The length of the CDR3 is 16 residues. For the CDR3, the DNA is TGTGCCAGCAGTGCAGGGGGTGAGAGACCGAATCAGCCCCAGCATTTT. It specifies CASSAGGERPNQPQHF.

This clonotype was counted a single time. V usage is TRBV6-1 and J usage is TRBJ2-1, with a possible D match to TRBD2 (5 bases). The CDR3 consists of 13 residues. Trimming pared 3 bases from V and 8 bases from J, leaving 11 bases between. In germline, CDR1 is MNHNS, CDR2 SASEGT. CDR3 region: CASSDFRRDEQFF. As DNA, the CDR3 is TGTGCCAGCAGTGATTTTAGGCGGGATGAGCAGTTCTTC.

A few counts support this clonotype. V gene TRBV7-8 combines with J gene TRBJ2-7; D possibly corresponds to TRBD2 (6 bases). Germline CDR1 is SGHVS and CDR2 is FQNEAQ. The CDR3 has 15 amino acids. Trimming shortened V by 2 bases and J by 0 bases, and 11 bases separated the two germline ends. CDR3 nucleotide sequence: TGTGCCAGCAGCTTACGTTTAGCGGTCTCCTACGAGCAGTACTTC. Residues: CASSLRLAVSYEQYF.

The V call is TRBV29-1, the J call TRBJ2-7; no clear D gene. Germline V gene data show CDR1 as SQVTM and CDR2 as ANQGSEA. The CDR3 has 13 residues. Trimming cost V 6 bases and J 7 bases, with 19 bases left between them. The CDR3 loop reads CSVARSSYNEQYF. DNA of the CDR3: TGCAGCGTCGCACGGTCAAGCTACAATGAGCAGTACTTC.

This clonotype was counted at least ten times. The chain uses TRBV24-1 and TRBJ2-7; D not resolved. Germline V gene sequence: CDR1 KGHDR, CDR2 SFDVKD. Trimming removed 4 bases at V and 3 bases at J, with 24 bases between. The length of the CDR3 is 18 residues. The CDR3 DNA reads as TGTGCCACCAGTGACCGATTTAAATCCTCGGTTGAGGACTACGAGCAGTACTTC. The encoded protein is CATSDRFKSSVEDYEQYF.